One sample yielded the 13 T cell receptor beta chains listed below, sequenced in a study of identical twins. Using its own MiXCR run on the 5' RACE reads, TCRdb lists one record per CDR3 protein. The sample has under 900,000 distinct CDR3 sequences, 15% to 20% seen once. The data also belong to a second study, concerning T cells expressing NK-cell markers.

Material: PBMCs. These receptors were taken from a woman between 18 and 29 years old in good health.

The chain combines TRBV11-1 with TRBJ2-6; D gene ambiguous. The CDR3 is 18 amino acids. Germline CDR1 SGHAT, CDR2 FQDESV (reference sequence). V was shortened by 2 bases and J by 3 bases, with 17 bases between the two germline ends. The CDR3 loop reads CASSLNPRAPGGANVLTF. DNA of the CDR3: TGTGCCAGCAGCTTAAATCCAAGGGCACCCGGTGGGGCCAACGTCCTGACTTTC.

This chain connects TRBV11-1 to TRBJ2-3, with D perhaps matching TRBD1 (10 bases). Deletions cut 5 bases from V and 2 bases from J, with 23 bases between. CDR1 and CDR2 (germline): SGHAT, FQDESV (reference sequence). There are 18 residues in the CDR3. CDR3 coding DNA: TGTGCCAGCAGCAATCCGGGACAGGGGACTAGCCTCACAGATACGCAGTATTTT. Translating gives CASSNPGQGTSLTDTQYF. Full variable domain (missing parts from reference TRBV11-1 and TRBJ2-3): EAEVAQSPRYKITEKSQAVAFWCDPISGHATLYWYRQILGQGPELLVQFQDESVVDDSQLPKDRFSAERLKGVDSTLKIQPAELGDSAMYLCASSNPGQGTSLTDTQYFGPGTRLTVL.

The chain combines TRBV20-1 with TRBJ2-3; D is ambiguous. CDR1 DFQATT and CDR2 SNEGSKA come from the germline V gene (reference sequence). Trimming stripped 3 bases from V and 3 bases from J, with 4 bases between. The CDR3 totals 11 residues. The CDR3 DNA reads TGCAGTGCTAGTGTTACAGATACGCAGTATTTT. Translating gives CSASVTDTQYF.

The chain carries TRBV29-1 and TRBJ1-5; D may be TRBD1 (6 bases). CDR1 and CDR2 (germline): SQVTM, ANQGSEA. This CDR3 contains 14 residues. V lost 4 bases, J lost 2 bases, and 12 bases lay in between. CDR3 DNA sequence: TGCAGCGTTGCCGGGGGCGCGGGCAATCAGCCCCAGCATTTT. It specifies CSVAGGAGNQPQHF.

The chain has TRBV10-1 and TRBJ2-7; 7 bases match TRBD1. V trimming: 3 bases; J trimming: 2 bases; junction bases outside the gene matches: 7. The CDR3 sequence is 15 residues long. CDR1 and CDR2 (germline): WNHNN, SYGVQD (reference sequence). CDR3 residues: CASSDPGTATYEQYF. The CDR3 bases are TGCGCCAGCAGTGATCCCGGGACAGCCACCTACGAGCAGTACTTC.

The table lists this clonotype with a few counts. This chain links TRBV9 with TRBJ1-1; D might be TRBD1 (6 bases). The germline V gene encodes CDR1 SGDLS and CDR2 YYNGEE. V lost 2 bases, J lost 4 bases, and 15 bases lay in between. This CDR3 region has 15 residues. CDR3 in DNA: TGTGCCAGCAGCGTCGAGCCAGGGGCGTTCACTGAAGCTTTCTTT. It encodes CASSVEPGAFTEAFF.

This clonotype was counted a few times. The rearrangement links TRBV9 to TRBJ2-5; unclear D gene. Germline V lookup: CDR1 SGDLS, CDR2 YYNGEE. The CDR3 contains 14 residues. The V end was cut by 0 bases, the J end by 5 bases, with 11 bases between. CDR3 protein: CASSVGGSAETQYF. In nucleotides, the CDR3 is TGTGCCAGCAGCGTAGGTGGAAGCGCGGAGACCCAGTACTTC.

The sample holds a few counts of this clonotype. This chain joins TRBV3-1 and TRBJ2-3, with 7 bases fitting TRBD2. CDR1 and CDR2 from the germline V gene are LGHDT and YNNKEL (reference sequence). The V gene end was trimmed by 7 bases and the J gene end by 7 bases; junction bases not matched to a gene: 11. The CDR3 is 14 residues long. CDR3 region: CASTPGQGGYTQYF. The CDR3 DNA sequence: TGTGCCAGCACCCCCGGCCAGGGAGGGTATACGCAGTATTTT.

In its sample, this clonotype was seen a few times. The chain combines TRBV5-1 with TRBJ1-2; 8 bases align to TRBD1. CDR1 is SGHRS, CDR2 YFSETQ, per germline. The CDR3 is 12 residues long. V was pared by 8 bases and J by 8 bases, with 8 bases of the junction left unmatched. The CDR3 DNA reads TGCGCCAGTTACGAGACAGGGGACGGCTACACCTTC. This gives the protein CASYETGDGYTF.

There are a few counts of this clonotype. The rearrangement joins TRBV12-3 or TRBV12-4 to TRBJ2-7; no definite D call. Trimming removed 8 bases at V and 2 bases at J, with 19 bases between. CDR3 length: 15 amino acids. This chain's CDR3 is CASSQRRIPPYEQYF. For the CDR3, the DNA is TGTGCCAGCTCCCAACGCAGAATACCCCCCTACGAGCAGTACTTC.

This chain connects TRBV20-1 to TRBJ2-7, with 7 bases matching TRBD2. This CDR3 is built from 17 residues. Germline V gene sequence: CDR1 DFQATT, CDR2 SNEGSKA (reference sequence). Trimming cost V 0 bases and J 3 bases; bases outside gene matches: 14. The CDR3 nucleotides read TGCAGTGCTAGAGATCTTTATCCTAGCGGTAACTACTACGAGCAGTACTTC. Protein sequence: CSARDLYPSGNYYEQYF.

The chain is built from TRBV9 and TRBJ2-5; 8 nucleotides align to TRBD1. V trimming: 4 bases; J trimming: 5 bases; junction bases outside the gene matches: 10. Per germline, CDR1 SGDLS and CDR2 YYNGEE. The CDR3 totals 15 residues. The CDR3: CASSPRDRLMETQYF. As DNA, the CDR3 is TGTGCCAGCAGCCCTAGGGACAGGCTTATGGAGACCCAGTACTTC.

This clonotype was recorded many times. V and J are TRBV12-3 or TRBV12-4 and TRBJ2-2, with D uncertain. Deletions cut 6 bases from V and 2 bases from J, with 10 bases between. This CDR3 is built from 14 residues. CDR3 loop: CASSLTINTGELFF. The DNA for the CDR3 is TGTGCCAGCAGCCTTACCATTAACACCGGGGAGCTGTTTTTT.